Below, 26 T cell receptor beta chains from the same sample are listed, as sequenced in a study of cytomegalovirus exposure and HLA in healthy donors. With 60 Vbeta and 13 Jbeta primers, the PCR was carried out. The assay was immunoSEQ multiplex PCR, and TCRdb's table has in-frame clones only and misses some. The sample shows under 150,000 clones, roughly three quarters of them seen only once. The sample was PBMCs. These TCRs come from a man younger than 45 in good health and CMV-seronegative.

By share, this clone counts as medium-sized (0.01 to 0.1%). The V gene is TRBV5-1, the J gene TRBJ1-2; 9 bases are shared with TRBD1. The CDR3 is made up of 15 amino acids. J was trimmed by 6 bases and V by 4 bases; bases with no gene match: 10. CDR1 and CDR2 (germline): SGHRS, YFSETQ. This CDR3 reads CASSPQGQGIDGYTF. Written as DNA, the CDR3 is TGCGCCAGCAGCCCCCAAGGACAGGGGATTGATGGCTACACCTTC.

The chain couples TRBV5-4 to TRBJ2-7; the match to TRBD1 covers 7 bases. CDR1 is SGHNT and CDR2 is YYREEE in the germline V gene (reference sequence). The CDR3 is 13 residues long. After removal of 4 bases from V and 2 bases from J, the junction contained 3 bases not matched to a gene. The chain's CDR3 is CASSDDRAYEQYF. CDR3 bases: TGTGCCAGCAGCGACGACAGGGCCTACGAGCAGTACTTC. Based on the CDR3 plus reference TRBV5-4 and TRBJ2-7, the full variable domain is ETGVTQSPTHLIKTRGQQVTLRCSSQSGHNTVSWYQQALGQGPQFIFQYYREEENGRGNFPPRFSGLQFPNYSSELNVNALELDDSALYLCASSDDRAYEQYFGPGTRLTVT.

This chain uses TRBV6-1 with TRBJ1-5; possible D gene TRBD2, 5 bases. The J call is doubtful: the DNA matches TRBJ2-3 better. This CDR3 spans 14 amino acids. Looked up from germline, CDR1 is MNHNS and CDR2 is SASEGT. The CDR3 coding sequence is TGTGCCAGCGGGCCCGGTGGGAGCAATCAGCCCCAGTATTTT. This codes for CASGPGGSNQPQYF.

The J gene is TRBJ2-3, the V gene TRBV29-1; perhaps TRBD1 as D (6 bases). The CDR3 contains 18 residues. The ends were cut back, 6 bases at V and 2 bases at J, with 27 bases in the middle. Looked up from germline, CDR1 is SQVTM and CDR2 is ANQGSEA. The DNA for the CDR3 is TGCAGCGTCCGTCGGGAAAAGGGCAGGGGAAAAATCACAGATACGCAGTATTTT. Its translation is CSVRREKGRGKITDTQYF.

The chain is built from TRBV11-3 and TRBJ2-3; the match to TRBD1 covers 7 bases. This CDR3 spans 12 amino acids. After removal of 5 bases from V and 12 bases from J, the junction contained 8 bases not matched to a gene. Germline-derived CDR1 and CDR2 are SGHNT and YENEEA. Written as DNA, the CDR3 is TGTGCCAGCAGCCAAGACAGGGCCTCACAGTATTTT. It specifies CASSQDRASQYF.

This clone was observed once. The chain links TRBV5-6 to TRBJ2-5; 10 nucleotides agree with TRBD2. Germline CDR1 SGHDT, CDR2 YYEEEE. The CDR3 length is 15 residues. After removal of 0 bases from V and 7 bases from J, the junction contained 6 bases not matched to a gene. Here the CDR3 reads CASSLVAGGSGTQYF. In DNA form, the CDR3 reads TGTGCCAGCAGCTTGGTAGCGGGGGGATCCGGGACCCAGTACTTC.

Remarks on this clone: Within the sample, other DNA sequences also encode this same CDR3. The V call is TRBV29-1, the J call TRBJ2-5; D gene ambiguous. Trimming cost V 4 bases and J 5 bases, with 5 bases left between them. CDR3 length: 10 amino acids. Germline assignment: CDR1 SQVTM and CDR2 ANQGSEA. CDR3 region: CSVGRETQYF. DNA for the CDR3: TGCAGCGTTGGGCGGGAGACCCAGTACTTC.

In its sample, this clone was seen a few times. The chain recombines TRBV28 with TRBJ2-7, with D perhaps TRBD1 (6 bases). This CDR3 region has 17 residues. Per germline, CDR1 MDHEN and CDR2 SYDVKM. V lost 7 bases and J 7 bases, leaving 29 bases between the germline ends. DNA for the CDR3: TGTGCCAGCATCACGCGCCGTATGACAGGTTTCCTTACTGAGCAGTACTTC. It specifies CASITRRMTGFLTEQYF.

This clone turned up a few times. The chain uses TRBV5-1 and TRBJ2-7; 7 bases match TRBD1. This CDR3 is built from 14 residues. Germline CDR1 SGHRS, CDR2 YFSETQ. The trim removed 7 bases at V and 1 base at J, leaving 8 bases unmatched. The CDR3 DNA reads TGCGCCAGCCAAATCGGGACAGTGTCCTACGAGCAGTACTTC. Translating gives CASQIGTVSYEQYF.

The chain carries TRBV1 and TRBJ1-1. TRBV1 is a documented pseudogene. This CDR3 is 14 amino acids long. The CDR3, as DNA: TGCACCAGCAGCCAAGAGGTGGCGGGCACTGAAGCTTTCTTT. Encoded protein: CTSSQEVAGTEAFF.

This CDR3 reads CASSPDTEAFF. The CDR3, as DNA: TGTGCCAGCAGCCCCGACACTGAAGCTTTCTTT. The chain carries TRBV7-8 and TRBJ1-1; no reliable D call. The CDR3 sequence is 11 residues long. Germline loops: CDR1 SGHVS, CDR2 FQNEAQ. Trimming took 5 bases from V and 3 from J, leaving 4 bases between them.

Only one count was recorded for this clone. V and J are TRBV5-1 and TRBJ2-7; D perhaps matches TRBD1 (6 bases). Germline CDR1 SGHRS, CDR2 YFSETQ. Trimming removed 2 bases from V and 2 bases from J, with 11 bases in between. The CDR3 sequence is 14 residues long. The CDR3 DNA sequence: TGCGCCAGCAGCTTCGACAGGCGAGCCTACGAGCAGTACTTC. Protein: CASSFDRRAYEQYF.

This clone is a singleton in its sample. The chain is built from TRBV19 and TRBJ2-3, with 7 nucleotides matching TRBD2. The CDR3 has 15 residues. Per germline, CDR1 LNHDA and CDR2 SQIVND (reference sequence). J lost 6 bases, V lost 5 bases, and 11 bases had no gene match. The CDR3 DNA is TGTGCCAGTAGTCCCCTCCTGAGGCGGGGGGATACGCAGTATTTT. Its protein is CASSPLLRRGDTQYF.

V gene TRBV20-1 combines with J gene TRBJ1-1; D not resolved. V was clipped by 5 bases and J by 0 bases, with 4 bases between them. This CDR3 has 11 residues. The germline CDR1 and CDR2 sequences are DFQATT and SNEGSKA (reference sequence). For the CDR3, the DNA is TGCAGTGCTCCGTTGAACACTGAAGCTTTCTTT. Protein product: CSAPLNTEAFF.

The chain employs TRBV11-3 and TRBJ2-3; 7 positions agree with TRBD2. Trimming at V came to 1 base and at J to 8 bases, leaving 12 bases not matched to a gene. This CDR3 region has 16 residues. Germline CDR1 reads SGHNT; CDR2 reads YENEEA. The CDR3 loop reads CASSLGSGRVDSTQYF. CDR3 DNA sequence: TGTGCCAGCAGCTTAGGGTCAGGGAGGGTGGACTCTACGCAGTATTTT.

This clone was seen only a few times. The CDR3 here is CASSLTGTSGPYEQYF. The DNA for the CDR3 is TGCGCCAGCAGCTTGACCGGGACTAGCGGACCCTACGAGCAGTACTTC. This chain uses TRBV5-1 with TRBJ2-7; TRBD2 matches at 11 bases. The CDR3 extends over 16 amino acids. From germline, CDR1 is SGHRS and CDR2 YFSETQ. Unmatched junction bases numbered 5, after V lost 1 base and J lost 2 bases. The full variable domain, in which reference TRBV5-1 and TRBJ2-7 provide the parts outside the CDR3, is KAGVTQTPRYLIKTRGQQVTLSCSPISGHRSVSWYQQTPGQGLQFLFEYFSETQRNKGNFPGRFSGRQFSNSRSEMNVSTLELGDSALYLCASSLTGTSGPYEQYFGPGTRLTVT.

This clone showed up just a few times. Within the sample, other DNA sequences also encode this same CDR3. V and J are TRBV27 and TRBJ1-1, with TRBD1 identical over 10 bases. V lost 3 bases and J lost 8; bases outside the gene matches: 0. From germline, CDR1 is MNHEY and CDR2 SMNVEV (reference sequence). CDR3 length: 12 residues. CDR3 amino acids: CASSLTGGEAFF. Written as DNA, the CDR3 is TGTGCCAGCAGTTTGACAGGGGGCGAAGCTTTCTTT.

The sample holds one count of this clone. The chain couples TRBV9 to TRBJ1-6; 8 bases map to TRBD1. V gave up 5 bases and J gave up 6 bases; unmatched junction bases: 7. Germline CDR1 SGDLS, CDR2 YYNGEE. CDR3 length equals 15 residues. This CDR3 reads CASREGTGSNSPLHF. DNA of the CDR3: TGTGCCAGCAGGGAAGGGACAGGCAGTAATTCACCCCTCCACTTT.

This clone was seen more than once but under ten times. This chain uses TRBV9 with TRBJ2-7, with D maybe TRBD2 (6 bases). V was pared by 0 bases and J by 3 bases, with 16 bases between. The CDR3 sequence is 16 residues long. The germline CDR1 and CDR2 sequences are SGDLS and YYNGEE. CDR3 coding DNA: TGTGCCAGCAGCGTAGTTGCGGGGTCTCCAATCTACGAGCAGTACTTC. Protein sequence: CASSVVAGSPIYEQYF.

The rearrangement links TRBV7-9 to TRBJ2-6; no firm D call. CDR1 and CDR2 (germline): SEHNR, FQNEAQ (reference sequence). The CDR3 contains 14 residues. V was trimmed by 10 bases and J by 4 bases, leaving 14 bases between them. The CDR3 sequence is CATDTVSGANVLTF. The CDR3 DNA follows: TGTGCCACCGACACAGTCTCCGGGGCCAACGTCCTGACTTTC.

The sample holds a few counts of this clone. This sequence joins TRBV10-3 and TRBJ1-1; 7 nucleotides line up with TRBD1. Unmatched junction bases numbered 15, after V lost 4 bases and J lost 1 base. The CDR3 runs 18 residues. CDR1 is ENHRY and CDR2 is SYGVKD in the germline V gene. As DNA, the CDR3 is TGTGCCATCAGTGCGTCGGGACAGCCCGAAATAGGGAACACTGAAGCTTTCTTT. Its translation is CAISASGQPEIGNTEAFF.

The chain recombines TRBV7-2 with TRBJ1-1; 7 nucleotides agree with TRBD1. The CDR3 loop spans 18 amino acids. The junction had 13 bases not matched to a gene; V was cut back by 1 base and J by 2 bases. Germline loops: CDR1 SGHTA, CDR2 FQGNSA. As DNA, the CDR3 is TGTGCCAGCAGCTTAGGAATTAGCAGGGGGTTAGTTAACACTGAAGCTTTCTTT. As protein: CASSLGISRGLVNTEAFF.

A few counts support this clone. This chain joins TRBV7-5 and TRBJ2-3; TRBD2 was called by the table and not checked on the DNA. TRBV7-5 is given as a pseudogene. CDR3 length: 18 residues. CDR3 protein: CARSFFTTSGAPTDTQYF. CDR3 bases: TGTGCCAGAAGCTTCTTTACGACTAGCGGGGCCCCGACAGATACGCAGTATTTT.

V usage is TRBV6-5 and J usage is TRBJ2-6; D is unresolved. The CDR3 spans 15 residues. V lost 5 bases and J lost 3, with 11 bases in between. Germline lookup yields CDR1 MNHEY and CDR2 SVGAGI. CDR3 amino acids: CASSPRTVGANVLTF. The DNA for the CDR3 is TGTGCCAGCAGTCCCCGTACGGTTGGGGCCAACGTCCTGACTTTC.

The rearrangement uses TRBV6-5 and TRBJ1-2; D gene ambiguous. With 6 bases removed from V and 2 bases from J, the gap between germline ends came to 13 bases. Per germline, CDR1 MNHEY and CDR2 SVGAGI. The CDR3 is 14 residues long. DNA of the CDR3: TGTGCCAGCAGCCCCAGATCCTTAAACTATGGCTACACCTTC. Residues: CASSPRSLNYGYTF.

The rearrangement links TRBV13 to TRBJ2-3; 11 bases fit TRBD2. This CDR3 contains 17 residues. CDR1 PRHDT and CDR2 FYEKMQ come from the germline V gene (reference sequence). The ends lost 4 bases at V and 1 base at J; junction bases unmatched: 7. CDR3 DNA: TGTGCCAGCAGCTCTCTAGCGGGGGGTATCCGCACAGATACGCAGTATTTT. Its protein product is CASSSLAGGIRTDTQYF.